The TCR beta chain under discussion was sequenced for a study of T-cell memory formation after mild COVID-19. UMIs and sample barcodes were carried by the TCR alpha and TCR beta cDNA libraries that 5'RACE produced using constant-segment primers. TCRdb processed the 5' RACE reads anew with MiXCR; each CDR3 protein has one entry. The repertoire has under 350,000 distinct CDR3 sequences, about a sixth of them found once; the top ten carry less than 30%. Study results and limitations: While clones contracting from day 15 to 85 were balanced between CD4 and CD8, later expanders leaned CD4+. Second-wave clones peaking on day 37 lacked confirmed SARS-CoV-2 specificity. Mainly CM and EM harbored the contracting CD4+ clones; mainly EMRA harbored the CD8+ ones.

Per germline, CDR1 SEHNR and CDR2 FQNEAQ (reference sequence). V shed 5 bases and J shed 8 bases, with 10 bases lying between them. The CDR3 extends over 12 amino acids. This clonotype has more than one count but fewer than ten. The target antigen is unknown. The chain couples TRBV7-9 to TRBJ2-1; D is ambiguous. What was sequenced was PBMCs or a T cell subset sorted from them (not recorded which). This receptor was taken from a man between 18 and 29 years old who had mild COVID-19 (a few samples of this study predate the infection). Cell type and time point are not known. The CDR3 is CASSPRVDEQFF. Here the CDR3 DNA reads TGTGCCAGCAGCCCCCGGGTGGATGAGCAGTTCTTC.